The 12 T cell receptor beta chains below come from one sample, sequenced in a study of graft-versus-host responses after intestinal transplantation. Generated by immunoSEQ multiplex PCR, the TCRdb table keeps only in-frame clones and is missing some. The sample carries some 70,000 clones, just under 95% recorded once. The material was bone marrow, obtained approximately 740 days after intestinal transplantation. Source of these receptors: a human patient who received an intestinal transplant, so some T cells may come from the graft donor.

J is TRBJ2-1 and V is TRBV7-7; D is undetermined. This CDR3 region has 14 residues. Germline V lookup: CDR1 SSHAT, CDR2 FNYEAQ (reference sequence). V shed 2 bases and J shed 7 bases, with 12 bases lying between them. CDR3 in amino acids: CASSLLPYQNEQFF. The CDR3 DNA reads as TGTGCCAGCAGCTTATTACCGTACCAGAATGAGCAGTTCTTC.

The chain combines TRBV7-3 with TRBJ1-2, with a tentative D call TRBD1 (6 bases). The V and J ends lost 5 bases and 3 bases respectively, with 13 bases between them. The CDR3 consists of 14 residues. Germline values: CDR1 SGHTA, CDR2 FQGTGA. The CDR3 DNA is TGTGCCAGCAGCCAATCACAGGGAGACTATGGCTACACCTTC. It translates to CASSQSQGDYGYTF. The whole variable domain, remainder taken from reference TRBV7-3 and TRBJ1-2, is GAGVSQTPSNKVTEKGKYVELRCDPISGHTALYWYRQSLGQGPEFLIYFQGTGAADDSGLPNDRFFAVRPEGSVSTLKIQRTERGDSAVYLCASSQSQGDYGYTFGSGTRLTVV.

The genes are TRBV7-9 and TRBJ2-5; D is uncertain. CDR3 length equals 14 residues. CDR1 SEHNR and CDR2 FQNEAQ come from the germline V gene (reference sequence). With 4 bases removed from V and 3 bases from J, the gap between germline ends came to 12 bases. The CDR3 region is CASSYQSLKETQYF. In nucleotides, the CDR3 is TGTGCCAGCAGCTACCAGAGTTTAAAAGAGACCCAGTACTTC.

The CDR3 loop reads CASSQDQFGGGGPEAFF. CDR3 in DNA: TGTGCCAGCAGCCAAGATCAGTTTGGAGGGGGCGGGCCTGAAGCTTTCTTT. The chain recombines TRBV4-2 with TRBJ1-1; 7 positions match TRBD1. Germline V gene sequence: CDR1 LGHNA, CDR2 YNFKEQ. The CDR3 spans 17 residues. V gave up 0 bases and J gave up 6 bases; unmatched junction bases: 13.

This clone was counted a single time. The chain carries TRBV5-6 and TRBJ2-2, with 11 nucleotides matching TRBD2. This CDR3 is 16 amino acids long. Unmatched junction bases numbered 7, after V lost 1 base and J lost 8 bases. Germline CDR1 reads SGHDT; CDR2 reads YYEEEE. CDR3 amino acids: CASSLKLAGAAGELFF. CDR3 in DNA: TGTGCCAGCAGCTTGAAACTAGCGGGAGCTGCAGGGGAGCTGTTTTTT.

The rearrangement uses TRBV18 and TRBJ2-7, with TRBD2 matching over 7 bases. The CDR3 has 16 residues. J gave up 3 bases and V 3 bases, and 11 bases lay outside the gene matches. Germline V gene lookup returns CDR1 KGHSH and CDR2 LQKENI. CDR3 in amino acids: CASSPGISGSSYEQYF. The CDR3 DNA sequence: TGTGCCAGCTCACCGGGGATTAGCGGGTCTAGCTACGAGCAGTACTTC.

The DNA for the CDR3 is TGTGCCAGCGGCTCCTACGAGCAGTACTTC. Protein: CASGSYEQYF. The chain employs TRBV5-6 and TRBJ2-7, with unresolved D. Germline V gene data show CDR1 as SGHDT and CDR2 as YYEEEE. The ends were cut back, 7 bases at V and 0 bases at J, with 2 bases in the middle. The CDR3 is 10 residues long.

J is TRBJ2-1 and V is TRBV7-3; D is perhaps TRBD2 (6 bases). Per the germline V gene, CDR1 is SGHTA and CDR2 is FQGTGA. Trimming removed 0 bases at V and 4 bases at J, with 10 bases between. This CDR3 has 15 residues. The CDR3 bases are TGTGCCAGCAGCTTAACGGCGGGATCATACAATGAGCAGTTCTTC. Protein product: CASSLTAGSYNEQFF.

Here the CDR3 DNA reads TGTGCCAGCGGAAGGGGGACCTACGAGCAGTACTTC. This translates into CASGRGTYEQYF. V usage is TRBV27 and J usage is TRBJ2-7, with D perhaps TRBD1 (6 bases). Trimming left V 8 bases short and J 2 bases short, with 10 bases between. This CDR3 contains 12 residues. Germline V gene data show CDR1 as MNHEY and CDR2 as SMNVEV (reference sequence).

V usage is TRBV5-1 and J usage is TRBJ2-3, with D possibly matching TRBD1 (5 bases). V lost 0 bases and J 0 bases, leaving 8 bases between the germline ends. The CDR3 runs 15 residues. Germline V CDR1 and CDR2: SGHRS, YFSETQ. The CDR3 here is CASSLEQASTDTQYF. The CDR3 nucleotides read TGCGCCAGCAGCTTGGAACAGGCGAGCACAGATACGCAGTATTTT.

The chain joins TRBV9 to TRBJ2-3; 10 bases are shared with TRBD2. V lost 0 bases, J lost 5 bases, and 6 bases stayed unmatched. There are 16 residues in the CDR3. The germline gives CDR1 SGDLS, CDR2 YYNGEE. CDR3 in amino acids: CASSVGSGGAIDTQYF. The CDR3 nucleotides read TGTGCCAGCAGCGTAGGAAGCGGGGGGGCGATAGATACGCAGTATTTT.

The V call is TRBV6-6, the J call TRBJ2-1; D is possibly TRBD1 (6 bases). This CDR3 region has 13 residues. V was shortened by 2 bases and J by 9 bases, with 11 bases between the two germline ends. Germline CDR1 and CDR2: MNHNY and SVGAGI (reference sequence). The chain's CDR3 is CASSYGEGGEQFF. The CDR3 DNA reads as TGTGCCAGCAGTTACGGCGAAGGGGGTGAGCAGTTCTTC.